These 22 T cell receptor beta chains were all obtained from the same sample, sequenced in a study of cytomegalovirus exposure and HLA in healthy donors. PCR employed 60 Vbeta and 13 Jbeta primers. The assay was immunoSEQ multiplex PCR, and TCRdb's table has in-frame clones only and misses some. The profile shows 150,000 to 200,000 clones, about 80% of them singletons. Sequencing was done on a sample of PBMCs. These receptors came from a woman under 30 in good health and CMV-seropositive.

The CDR3 reads CASSLGTGSGYTF. The CDR3 DNA follows: TGTGCCAGCAGCTTAGGCACAGGGAGTGGCTACACCTTC. The V and J genes are TRBV7-3 and TRBJ1-2, with a possible D match to TRBD1 (6 bases). The germline V gene has CDR1 SGHTA and CDR2 FQGTGA. The CDR3 extends over 13 amino acids. V was trimmed by 2 bases and J by 7 bases, leaving 11 bases between them.

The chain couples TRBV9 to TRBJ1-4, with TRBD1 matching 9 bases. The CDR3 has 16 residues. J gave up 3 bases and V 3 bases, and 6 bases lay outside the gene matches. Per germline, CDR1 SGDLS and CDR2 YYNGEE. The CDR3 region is CASSAQTGGPNEKLFF. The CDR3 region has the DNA TGTGCCAGCAGCGCTCAGACAGGGGGTCCTAATGAAAAACTGTTTTTT. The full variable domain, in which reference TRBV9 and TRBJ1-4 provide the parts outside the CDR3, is DSGVTQTPKHLITATGQRVTLRCSPRSGDLSVYWYQQSLDQGLQFLIQYYNGEERAKGNILERFSAQQFPDLHSELNLSSLELGDSALYFCASSAQTGGPNEKLFFGSGTQLSVL.

CDR3 protein: CASSYDTNYGYTF. CDR3 DNA: TGTGCCAGCAGTTACGACACAAACTATGGCTACACCTTC. V and J are TRBV6-7 and TRBJ1-2; D unresolved. TRBV6-7 is filed as an ORF, its function uncertain. V was trimmed by 2 bases and J by 2 bases, leaving 6 bases between them. This CDR3 comprises 13 residues.

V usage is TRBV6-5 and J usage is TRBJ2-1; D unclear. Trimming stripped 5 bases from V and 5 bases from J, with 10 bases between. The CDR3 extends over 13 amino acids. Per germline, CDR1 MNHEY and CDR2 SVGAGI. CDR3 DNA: TGTGCCAGCAGTACGAGGTTGCACAATGAGCAGTTCTTC. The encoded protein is CASSTRLHNEQFF.

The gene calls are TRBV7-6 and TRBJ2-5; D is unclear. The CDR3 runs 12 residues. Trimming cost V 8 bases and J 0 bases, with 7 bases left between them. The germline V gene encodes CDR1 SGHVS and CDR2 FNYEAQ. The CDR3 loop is CASRRYQETQYF. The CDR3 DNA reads TGTGCCAGCCGCAGGTACCAAGAGACCCAGTACTTC. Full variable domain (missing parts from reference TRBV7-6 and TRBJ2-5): GAGVSQSPRYKVTKRGQDVALRCDPISGHVSLYWYRQALGQGPEFLTYFNYEAQQDKSGLPNDRFSAERPEGSISTLTIQRTEQRDSAMYRCASRRYQETQYFGPGTRLLVL.

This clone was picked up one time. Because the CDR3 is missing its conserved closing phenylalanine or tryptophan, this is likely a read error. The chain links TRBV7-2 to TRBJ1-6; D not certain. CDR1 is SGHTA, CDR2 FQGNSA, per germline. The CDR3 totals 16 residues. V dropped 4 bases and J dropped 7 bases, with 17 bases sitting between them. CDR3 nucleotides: TGTGCCAGCAGCTATGATGGAGCCGTGCAAAATTCACCCCTCCACTCT. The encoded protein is CASSYDGAVQNSPLHS.

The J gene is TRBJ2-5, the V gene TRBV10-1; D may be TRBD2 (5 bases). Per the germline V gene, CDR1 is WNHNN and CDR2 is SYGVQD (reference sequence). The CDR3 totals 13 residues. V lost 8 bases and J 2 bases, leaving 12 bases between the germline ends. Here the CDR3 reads CASACGQQETQYF. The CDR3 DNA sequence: TGCGCCAGCGCCTGCGGGCAGCAAGAGACCCAGTACTTC.

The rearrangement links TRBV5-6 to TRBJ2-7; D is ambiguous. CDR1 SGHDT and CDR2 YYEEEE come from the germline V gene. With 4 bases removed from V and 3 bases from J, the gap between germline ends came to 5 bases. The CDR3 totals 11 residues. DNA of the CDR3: TGTGCCAGCAGCATTAGCTACGAGCAGTACTTC. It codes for CASSISYEQYF.

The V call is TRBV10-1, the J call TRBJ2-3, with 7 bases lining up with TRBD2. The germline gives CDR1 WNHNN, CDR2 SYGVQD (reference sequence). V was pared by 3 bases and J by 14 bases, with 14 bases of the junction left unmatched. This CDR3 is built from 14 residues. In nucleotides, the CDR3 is TGCGCCAGCAGTGATCAGCGGGGAAGAAGTTCTCCGTATTTT. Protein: CASSDQRGRSSPYF.

The DNA of the CDR3 is TGCGCCAGCAGCCAAGAGCGGGGAACTGAAGCTTTCTTT. This translates into CASSQERGTEAFF. The V call is TRBV4-1, the J call TRBJ1-1; no reliable D call. The V and J ends lost 0 bases and 5 bases respectively, with 7 bases between them. The CDR3 sequence is 13 residues long. Per the germline V gene, CDR1 is MGHRA and CDR2 is YSYEKL.

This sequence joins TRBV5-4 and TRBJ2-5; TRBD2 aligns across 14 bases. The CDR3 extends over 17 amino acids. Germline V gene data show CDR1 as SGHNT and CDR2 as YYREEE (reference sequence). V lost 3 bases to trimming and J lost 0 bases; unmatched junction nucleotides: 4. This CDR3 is CASSWTSGGLYQETQYF. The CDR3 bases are TGTGCCAGCAGCTGGACTAGCGGGGGGCTCTACCAAGAGACCCAGTACTTC.

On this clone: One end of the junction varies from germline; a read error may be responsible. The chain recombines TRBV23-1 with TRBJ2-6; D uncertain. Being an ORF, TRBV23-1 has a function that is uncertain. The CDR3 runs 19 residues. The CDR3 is CASSQTTLPPLSRANVLTF. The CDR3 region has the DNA TGCGCCAGCAGTCAAACGACACTCCCCCCCCTCTCTCGGGCCAACGTCCTGACTTTC.

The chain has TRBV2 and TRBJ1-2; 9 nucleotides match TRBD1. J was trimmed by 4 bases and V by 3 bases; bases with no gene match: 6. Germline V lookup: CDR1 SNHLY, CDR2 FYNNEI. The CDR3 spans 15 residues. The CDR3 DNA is TGTGCCAGCAGTGAGGATAGGACAGGGGCCTATGGCTACACCTTC. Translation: CASSEDRTGAYGYTF.

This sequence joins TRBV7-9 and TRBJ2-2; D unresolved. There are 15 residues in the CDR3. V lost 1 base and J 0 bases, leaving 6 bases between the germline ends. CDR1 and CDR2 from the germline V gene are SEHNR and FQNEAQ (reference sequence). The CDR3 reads CASSLVIANTGELFF. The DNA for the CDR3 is TGTGCCAGCAGCTTAGTGATAGCGAACACCGGGGAGCTGTTTTTT.

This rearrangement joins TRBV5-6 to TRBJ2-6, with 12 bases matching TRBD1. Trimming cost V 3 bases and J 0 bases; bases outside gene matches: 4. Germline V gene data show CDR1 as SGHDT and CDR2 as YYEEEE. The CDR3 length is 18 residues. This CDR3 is CASSSRDRGLSGANVLTF. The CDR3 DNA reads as TGTGCCAGCAGCTCGCGGGACAGGGGGCTCTCTGGGGCCAACGTCCTGACTTTC.

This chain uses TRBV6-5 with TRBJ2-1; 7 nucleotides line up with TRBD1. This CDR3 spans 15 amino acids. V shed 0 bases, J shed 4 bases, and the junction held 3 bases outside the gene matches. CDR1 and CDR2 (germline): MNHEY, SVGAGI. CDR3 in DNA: TGTGCCAGCAGTTACTCCGGACAGGAGTACAATGAGCAGTTCTTC. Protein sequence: CASSYSGQEYNEQFF.

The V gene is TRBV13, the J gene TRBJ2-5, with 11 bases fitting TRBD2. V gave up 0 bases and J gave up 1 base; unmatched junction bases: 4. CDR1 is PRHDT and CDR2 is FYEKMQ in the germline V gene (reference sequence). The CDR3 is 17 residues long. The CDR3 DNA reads TGTGCCAGCAGCTTAGGCCTAGCGGGGGGCTTCCAAGAGACCCAGTACTTC. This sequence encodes CASSLGLAGGFQETQYF.

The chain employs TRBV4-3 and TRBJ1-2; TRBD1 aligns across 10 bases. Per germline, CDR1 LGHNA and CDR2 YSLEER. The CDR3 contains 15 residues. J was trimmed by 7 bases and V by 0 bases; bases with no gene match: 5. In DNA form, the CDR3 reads TGCGCCAGCAGCCAAGACTTGGGACAGGGGCTTGGCTACACCTTC. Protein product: CASSQDLGQGLGYTF.

CDR3 in amino acids: CASSFRGANVLTF. For the CDR3, the DNA is TGTGCCAGCAGCTTCCGTGGGGCCAACGTCCTGACTTTC. The chain carries TRBV7-9 and TRBJ2-6, with D uncertain. Trimming stripped 3 bases from V and 3 bases from J, with 3 bases between. Germline lookup yields CDR1 SEHNR and CDR2 FQNEAQ (reference sequence). The length of the CDR3 is 13 residues.

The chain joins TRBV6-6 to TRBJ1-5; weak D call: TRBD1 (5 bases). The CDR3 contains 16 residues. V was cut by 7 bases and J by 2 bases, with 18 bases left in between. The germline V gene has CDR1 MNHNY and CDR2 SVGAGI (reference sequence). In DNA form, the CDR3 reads TGTGCCAGCAAAACGGACATGGATATTGGCAATCAGCCCCAGCATTTT. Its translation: CASKTDMDIGNQPQHF.

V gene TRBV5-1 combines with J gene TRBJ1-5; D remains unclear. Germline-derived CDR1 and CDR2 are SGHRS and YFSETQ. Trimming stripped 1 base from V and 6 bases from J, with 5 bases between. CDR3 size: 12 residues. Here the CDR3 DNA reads TGCGCCAGCAGCTTGAACGGTCAGCCCCAGCATTTT. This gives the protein CASSLNGQPQHF.

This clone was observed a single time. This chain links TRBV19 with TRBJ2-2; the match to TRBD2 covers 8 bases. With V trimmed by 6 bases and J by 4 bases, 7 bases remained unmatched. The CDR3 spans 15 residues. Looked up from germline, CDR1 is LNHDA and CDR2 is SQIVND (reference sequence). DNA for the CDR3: TGTGCCAGTAGGCTTTTACTAGCGGTCACCGGGGAGCTGTTTTTT. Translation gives CASRLLLAVTGELFF.